Below, one T cell receptor (beta chain) is given with its context. Its specificity is unknown. This sample was taken from a study of T cell responses to AZD1222 COVID-19 vaccine. V dropped 5 bases and J dropped 5 bases, with 10 bases sitting between them. The CDR3 spans 13 residues. Study-wide results and caveats: Clonal diversity was possibly underestimated; the donors were predominantly white British and more often female.

Some clones are missing from TCRdb's copy, which holds only in-frame ones; the method was immunoSEQ multiplex PCR. The sample includes some 96,000 clones, over 75% of them seen just once. The starting material was peripheral blood, obtained on day 0 of MenACWY control vaccination. The clonotype originates from an adult in good health. V and J are TRBV12-3 or TRBV12-4 and TRBJ1-5; D remains unclear. The CDR3 nucleotides read TGTGCCAGCAGTCGAAGAACCTATCAGCCCCAGCATTTT. Amino acid sequence: CASSRRTYQPQHF.